Below are 10 T cell receptor beta chains sequenced from a single sample in a study of graft-versus-host responses after intestinal transplantation. These TCRs are of unknown antigen specificity. Clones were read by immunoSEQ multiplex PCR, and TCRdb kept only the in-frame ones, dropping some. This sample has about 100,000 clones, with roughly 90% found just once. The source material was unstimulated CD4+ T cells sorted from spleen or lymph node cells, sampled before transplant. The source is a human donor who was the organ donor for an intestinal transplant.

This sequence joins TRBV30 and TRBJ2-7; no firm D call. The V end lost 1 base, the J end lost 5 bases, and 21 bases lay between the germline ends. The CDR3 totals 16 residues. CDR1 is GTSNPN and CDR2 is SVGIG in the germline V gene (reference sequence). The CDR3 here is CAWSALDRRLPHEQYF. In nucleotides, the CDR3 is TGTGCCTGGAGTGCCCTGGACCGCCGCCTTCCCCACGAGCAGTACTTC.

CDR3 bases: TGTGCCAGCAGCTTAGGGCCAGGGGAAAGCCACTACGAGCAGTACTTC. Amino acids: CASSLGPGESHYEQYF. The J gene is TRBJ2-7, the V gene TRBV7-2; D might be TRBD1 (6 bases). V gave up 1 base and J gave up 3 bases, with 16 bases separating them. This CDR3 has 16 residues. The germline V gene has CDR1 SGHTA and CDR2 FQGNSA.

This rearrangement joins TRBV7-3 to TRBJ2-5, with D tentatively TRBD2 (5 bases). Germline-derived CDR1 and CDR2 are SGHTA and FQGTGA. V was clipped by 6 bases and J by 2 bases, with 16 bases between them. This CDR3 comprises 15 residues. The DNA of the CDR3 is TGTGCCAGCAGTAAAGTCGGGGTCCCACAAGAGACCCAGTACTTC. Translating gives CASSKVGVPQETQYF.

The rearrangement joins TRBV18 to TRBJ2-3; TRBD2 matches 10 bases. The CDR3 is 14 residues long. Germline trimming cut 1 base from V and 5 bases from J; bases unmatched to any gene: 0. Germline lookup yields CDR1 KGHSH and CDR2 LQKENI. The CDR3 spells CASSPLAGGDTQYF. The CDR3, as DNA: TGTGCCAGCTCACCACTAGCGGGGGGAGATACGCAGTATTTT. Drawing the rest from reference TRBV18 and TRBJ2-3, the complete variable domain is NAGVMQNPRHLVRRRGQEARLRCSPMKGHSHVYWYRQLPEEGLKFMVYLQKENIIDESGMPKERFSAEFPKEGPSILRIQQVVRGDSAAYFCASSPLAGGDTQYFGPGTRLTVL.

The chain links TRBV6-1 to TRBJ1-5; unclear D gene. Trimming removed 4 bases at V and 5 bases at J, with 12 bases between. Per the germline V gene, CDR1 is MNHNS and CDR2 is SASEGT. CDR3 length: 14 residues. The CDR3 bases are TGTGCCAGCAGTGGAGACCTTTTTTATCAGCCCCAGCATTTT. As protein: CASSGDLFYQPQHF.

This chain links TRBV19 with TRBJ1-2, with D hard to call. V was trimmed by 10 bases and J by 2 bases, leaving 20 bases between them. Per the germline V gene, CDR1 is LNHDA and CDR2 is SQIVND (reference sequence). CDR3 length equals 15 residues. The CDR3 sequence is CATSPYSGLNYGYTF. DNA of the CDR3: TGTGCCACCTCCCCTTATTCCGGGTTAAACTATGGCTACACCTTC.

The CDR3 loop reads CATSRDKNIQYF. In DNA form, the CDR3 reads TGTGCCACCAGCAGAGACAAAAACATTCAGTACTTC. The genes are TRBV15 and TRBJ2-4; D remains unclear. Per germline, CDR1 LNHNV and CDR2 YYDKDF (reference sequence). Deletions cut 0 bases from V and 3 bases from J, with 0 bases between. The CDR3 extends over 12 amino acids.

The chain couples TRBV19 to TRBJ1-5, with no clear D. The V and J ends lost 5 bases and 6 bases respectively, with 14 bases between them. Per the germline V gene, CDR1 is LNHDA and CDR2 is SQIVND (reference sequence). There are 14 residues in the CDR3. In DNA, the CDR3 is TGTGCCAGTAGTTCCGCCAGTCTGGGTCAGCCCCAGCATTTT. Translating gives CASSSASLGQPQHF.

This chain uses TRBV2 with TRBJ1-2; D is unresolved. Germline values: CDR1 SNHLY, CDR2 FYNNEI. The V gene lost 6 bases and the J gene lost 5 bases, with 10 bases spanning the gap. The CDR3 has 12 amino acids. CDR3 nucleotides: TGTGCCAGCAGCCCCTTATTGTATGGCTACACCTTC. Its translation is CASSPLLYGYTF.

There are a few counts of this clone. Written as DNA, the CDR3 is TGTGCCAGCACCCCTGACAGGCTCTATGGCTACACCTTC. This encodes CASTPDRLYGYTF. The V and J genes are TRBV6-6 and TRBJ1-2, with D possibly being TRBD1 (6 bases). Trimming pared 7 bases from V and 4 bases from J, leaving 13 bases between. This CDR3 is 13 amino acids long. Germline V gene lookup returns CDR1 MNHNY and CDR2 SVGAGI (reference sequence).